This passage covers 20 T cell receptor beta chains from one sample sequenced in a study of blood T cell repertoires in COVID-19. Clones were read by immunoSEQ multiplex PCR, and TCRdb kept only the in-frame ones, dropping some. The table has about 170,000 clones, about four fifths seen once. Sequencing input: peripheral blood. Every receptor here comes from a man in his 70s with active or convalescent COVID-19.

The chain uses TRBV2 and TRBJ1-2; TRBD1 agrees at 10 bases. The CDR3 sequence is 14 residues long. After removal of 4 bases from V and 2 bases from J, the junction contained 1 base not matched to a gene. Germline V gene sequence: CDR1 SNHLY, CDR2 FYNNEI. Written as DNA, the CDR3 is TGTGCCAGCAGTGGGGACAGGGGAAACTATGGCTACACCTTC. It is translated as CASSGDRGNYGYTF.

The chain combines TRBV5-4 with TRBJ2-5, with unresolved D. CDR3 length equals 13 residues. V dropped 1 base and J dropped 2 bases, with 6 bases sitting between them. Germline V CDR1 and CDR2: SGHNT, YYREEE (reference sequence). CDR3 residues: CASSLKLQETQYF. The CDR3 nucleotides are TGTGCCAGCAGCTTGAAGCTTCAAGAGACCCAGTACTTC.

The J gene is TRBJ2-3, the V gene TRBV29-1, with 7 bases fitting TRBD1. Per germline, CDR1 SQVTM and CDR2 ANQGSEA. The ends lost 8 bases at V and 3 bases at J; junction bases unmatched: 14. The CDR3 covers 15 residues. In DNA, the CDR3 is TGCAGCTTAAGGACAGGTTCGTGGGGGACAGATACGCAGTATTTT. Its protein product is CSLRTGSWGTDTQYF.

This clone appeared once. The rearrangement joins TRBV9 to TRBJ2-2; D perhaps matches TRBD2 (6 bases). The germline V gene has CDR1 SGDLS and CDR2 YYNGEE. V was pared by 3 bases and J by 9 bases, with 9 bases between. The CDR3 contains 12 residues. The CDR3 loop is CASSAGGRELFF. CDR3 nucleotides: TGTGCCAGCAGCGCCGGGGGACGGGAGCTGTTTTTT.

This clone has just one count. The chain couples TRBV14 to TRBJ1-6; 7 positions match TRBD1. This CDR3 is 13 amino acids long. Per the germline V gene, CDR1 is SGHDN and CDR2 is FVKESK. J gave up 10 bases and V 4 bases, and 4 bases lay outside the gene matches. The CDR3 sequence: CASSPTGRSPLHF. CDR3 coding DNA: TGTGCCAGCAGCCCGACAGGGCGGTCACCCCTCCACTTT. Looking up the rest from reference TRBV14 and TRBJ1-6 gives the full variable domain: EAGVTQFPSHSVIEKGQTVTLRCDPISGHDNLYWYRRVMGKEIKFLLHFVKESKQDESGMPNNRFLAERTGGTYSTLKVQPAELEDSGVYFCASSPTGRSPLHFGNGTRLTVT.

This chain connects TRBV6-2 or TRBV6-3 to TRBJ2-7, with 9 bases fitting TRBD1. CDR1 and CDR2 (germline): MNHEY, SVGEGT. CDR3 length equals 15 residues. Trimming took 6 bases from V and 5 from J; bases not matched to a gene: 11. CDR3 sequence (DNA): TGTGCCAGCAGCCCCCGTCCGGGACAGGGAGACGAGCAGTACTTC. Amino acid sequence: CASSPRPGQGDEQYF.

The V gene is TRBV30, the J gene TRBJ2-1, with D maybe TRBD2 (7 bases). CDR3 length: 16 amino acids. With 0 bases removed from V and 7 bases from J, the gap between germline ends came to 19 bases. Germline CDR1 and CDR2: GTSNPN and SVGIG (reference sequence). Here the CDR3 reads CAWSVLGGGGRNEQFF. As DNA, the CDR3 is TGTGCCTGGAGTGTACTAGGGGGGGGAGGGAGGAATGAGCAGTTCTTC.

The chain employs TRBV18 and TRBJ2-7; 11 bases map to TRBD1. V shed 1 base, J shed 6 bases, and the junction held 5 bases outside the gene matches. Germline V gene data show CDR1 as KGHSH and CDR2 as LQKENI. CDR3 length: 15 amino acids. CDR3 region: CASSPRTGGVGEQYF. DNA of the CDR3: TGTGCCAGCTCACCACGGACAGGGGGCGTCGGCGAGCAGTACTTC.

This chain connects TRBV5-1 to TRBJ1-1; no clear D. The CDR3 is 14 residues long. The germline CDR1 and CDR2 sequences are SGHRS and YFSETQ. Trimming cost V 0 bases and J 1 base, with 7 bases left between them. In DNA form, the CDR3 reads TGCGCCAGCAGCTTGGCCAGACAGAACACTGAAGCTTTCTTT. Its translation is CASSLARQNTEAFF.

The gene calls are TRBV5-4 and TRBJ2-7, with D perhaps matching TRBD2 (6 bases). This CDR3 is built from 14 residues. Germline V CDR1 and CDR2: SGHNT, YYREEE (reference sequence). Trimming removed 10 bases from V and 0 bases from J, with 17 bases in between. The CDR3 here is CASNEDGSSYEQYF. For the CDR3, the DNA is TGTGCCTCGAACGAGGACGGGAGCTCCTACGAGCAGTACTTC.

The genes are TRBV6-2 or TRBV6-3 and TRBJ1-5, with 7 bases matching TRBD1. Germline CDR1 is MNHEY and CDR2 is SVGEGT. The V and J ends lost 2 bases and 1 base, in that order; junction bases with no gene match: 5. The CDR3 consists of 16 residues. The CDR3 region is CASSYPTGQSNQPQHF. CDR3 sequence (DNA): TGTGCCAGCAGTTACCCCACGGGACAGAGCAATCAGCCCCAGCATTTT.

V gene TRBV18 combines with J gene TRBJ1-2, with unresolved D. V was clipped by 2 bases and J by 5 bases, with 15 bases between them. Germline V gene sequence: CDR1 KGHSH, CDR2 LQKENI. The CDR3 covers 15 residues. CDR3 bases: TGTGCCAGCTCACCAACCCCCGAGGCTAGATATGGCTACACCTTC. Its translation is CASSPTPEARYGYTF. The full variable domain, in which reference TRBV18 and TRBJ1-2 provide the parts outside the CDR3, is NAGVMQNPRHLVRRRGQEARLRCSPMKGHSHVYWYRQLPEEGLKFMVYLQKENIIDESGMPKERFSAEFPKEGPSILRIQQVVRGDSAAYFCASSPTPEARYGYTFGSGTRLTVV.

V usage is TRBV7-2 and J usage is TRBJ1-1, with D hard to call. Trimming stripped 7 bases from V and 5 bases from J, with 11 bases between. The CDR3 contains 12 residues. Germline CDR1 and CDR2: SGHTA and FQGNSA. CDR3 coding DNA: TGTGCCAGCACCTCCTGGAGGACTGAAGCTTTCTTT. It yields the protein CASTSWRTEAFF.

The chain is built from TRBV6-2 or TRBV6-3 and TRBJ2-5, with 7 nucleotides matching TRBD1. Germline V gene data show CDR1 as MNHEY and CDR2 as SVGEGT. V dropped 8 bases and J dropped 1; count of bases not matched to a gene: 13. The CDR3 spans 16 residues. In nucleotides, the CDR3 is TGTGCCAGCCGTTTAAACAGGGGCTTAGTCCAAGAGACCCAGTACTTC. Its translation: CASRLNRGLVQETQYF.

V and J are TRBV7-2 and TRBJ2-1; TRBD2 matches 10 bases. Germline CDR1 SGHTA, CDR2 FQGNSA. The CDR3 length is 16 residues. The V segment lost 6 bases and the J segment 6 bases; nucleotides outside the gene matches: 11. The CDR3 protein is CASSQQSGRALNEQFF. The CDR3 region has the DNA TGTGCCAGCAGTCAGCAAAGCGGGAGGGCCCTCAATGAGCAGTTCTTC.

The V and J genes are TRBV6-2 or TRBV6-3 and TRBJ1-6; maybe TRBD1 (5 bases). The V gene lost 6 bases and the J gene lost 14 bases, with 17 bases spanning the gap. The germline V gene encodes CDR1 MNHEY and CDR2 SVGEGT. The length of the CDR3 is 13 residues. This CDR3 reads CASSTKRGLALHF. CDR3 DNA: TGTGCCAGCAGCACCAAACGGGGGTTAGCCCTCCACTTT.

The CDR3 loop is CASTLGDRGRRGYTF. Here the CDR3 DNA reads TGTGCCAGCACCCTCGGGGACAGGGGGCGTCGTGGCTACACCTTC. The genes are TRBV7-2 and TRBJ1-2, with TRBD1 matching over 12 bases. Germline values: CDR1 SGHTA, CDR2 FQGNSA. V was clipped by 7 bases and J by 7 bases; unmatched bases: 10. CDR3 length: 15 amino acids.

This chain uses TRBV7-5 with TRBJ2-1; TRBD2 was called by the table and not checked on the DNA. TRBV7-5 is marked as a pseudogene. This CDR3 is built from 18 residues. CDR3 sequence (DNA): TGTGCCAGAAGCCCCGTTTCGCCGGGAGGGGGCTCCTACAATGAGCAGTTCTTC. Translating it yields CARSPVSPGGGSYNEQFF.

The chain employs TRBV30 and TRBJ1-5; 7 bases map to TRBD1. The germline gives CDR1 GTSNPN, CDR2 SVGIG (reference sequence). V lost 3 bases to trimming and J lost 1 base; unmatched junction nucleotides: 9. This CDR3 has 16 amino acids. The chain's CDR3 is CAWRDRAGGSNQPQHF. The CDR3 DNA follows: TGTGCCTGGAGAGACAGGGCAGGCGGGAGCAATCAGCCCCAGCATTTT.

The CDR3 protein is CATSDFSGQGGNEQFF. The CDR3 coding sequence is TGTGCCACCAGTGATTTTTCCGGGCAGGGGGGCAATGAGCAGTTCTTC. The V call is TRBV24-1, the J call TRBJ2-1; possible D gene TRBD1, 7 bases. V shed 1 base and J shed 6 bases, with 15 bases lying between them. The CDR3 is 16 residues long. Germline V gives CDR1 KGHDR, CDR2 SFDVKD.